The 28 T cell receptor beta chains below all came from one sample that was sequenced in a study of T-cell reconstitution after alpha-beta-depleted transplantation in children. The TCRbeta library was prepared with unique molecular identifiers. One entry per CDR3 protein, called by TCRdb with MiXCR from the PCR reads. The sample gives almost 500,000 distinct CDR3 sequences, about 10% of which show up once; about 2% is in the top ten. The material sequenced was PBMCs, taken before TCRalphabeta/CD19-depleted stem cell transplant. These receptors came from a child younger than 10 with inherited bone marrow failure, due to receive a stem cell transplant.

This clonotype was recorded at least ten times. The CDR3 DNA reads TGTGCCAGCTCACTCGCCGGGACAGGGGCGCGGAATGAGCAGTTCTTC. Translating it yields CASSLAGTGARNEQFF. The V call is TRBV18, the J call TRBJ2-1; 10 bases fit TRBD1. V lost 4 bases, J lost 7 bases, and 10 bases stayed unmatched. CDR1 and CDR2 (germline): KGHSH, LQKENI. This CDR3 region has 16 residues.

This clonotype was seen ten or more times. The chain has TRBV5-4 and TRBJ1-1; tentative D call: TRBD1 (6 bases). Germline V gives CDR1 SGHNT, CDR2 YYREEE (reference sequence). V was cut by 5 bases and J by 9 bases, with 20 bases left in between. The CDR3 consists of 14 residues. The CDR3 here is CASRWGLDSRKAFF. CDR3 coding DNA: TGTGCCAGCAGATGGGGATTGGACAGCCGAAAAGCTTTCTTT.

This clonotype was seen ten or more times. The chain employs TRBV7-2 and TRBJ2-7; D gene unclear. The CDR3 extends over 15 amino acids. Germline V gene data show CDR1 as SGHTA and CDR2 as FQGNSA. V gave up 1 base and J gave up 0 bases, with 10 bases separating them. CDR3 sequence: CASSLGINPSYEQYF. CDR3 bases: TGTGCCAGCAGCTTAGGAATAAACCCCTCCTACGAGCAGTACTTC.

Many counts were recorded for this clonotype. The V call is TRBV6-1, the J call TRBJ2-2; the match to TRBD2 covers 8 bases. CDR1 and CDR2 (germline): MNHNS, SASEGT. Trimming cost V 5 bases and J 7 bases; bases outside gene matches: 12. The CDR3 is 16 amino acids. The CDR3 nucleotides are TGTGCCAGCAGTCTCGGGGCGGGAGGTTCTGGCGGGGAGCTGTTTTTT. Its translation is CASSLGAGGSGGELFF.

In this sample, this clonotype turned up many times. The chain is built from TRBV2 and TRBJ2-7; 9 bases match TRBD1. Germline V gene sequence: CDR1 SNHLY, CDR2 FYNNEI. The CDR3 has 14 amino acids. With 4 bases clipped from V and 2 bases from J, the junction kept 3 bases outside the gene matches. The CDR3: CASSAGQGTYEQYF. The DNA for the CDR3 is TGTGCCAGCAGTGCGGGACAGGGAACCTACGAGCAGTACTTC.

The V and J genes are TRBV5-6 and TRBJ2-1; 8 bases agree with TRBD1. Germline CDR1 and CDR2: SGHDT and YYEEEE. The V gene end was trimmed by 6 bases and the J gene end by 4 bases; junction bases not matched to a gene: 12. The CDR3 loop spans 16 amino acids. The CDR3 region is CASNSLPGQAYNEQFF. Written as DNA, the CDR3 is TGTGCCAGCAACTCACTCCCGGGACAGGCATACAATGAGCAGTTCTTC.

As regards this clonotype: A clone one base away is much larger, so this may be a read error. CDR3 protein: CASSSSGRATDTQYF. CDR3 nucleotide sequence: TGTGCCAGCAGCTCTAGCGGGAGGGCCACAGATACGCAGTATTTT. The J gene is TRBJ2-3, the V gene TRBV7-9, with TRBD2 matching over 12 bases. V trimming: 4 bases; J trimming: 2 bases; junction bases outside the gene matches: 1. The germline V gene encodes CDR1 SEHNR and CDR2 FQNEAQ (reference sequence). This CDR3 region has 15 residues.

The table lists this clonotype with many counts. The CDR3 loop is CSVTEGGSNEKLFF. DNA for the CDR3: TGCAGCGTTACTGAGGGGGGCAGTAATGAAAAACTGTTTTTT. The chain uses TRBV29-1 and TRBJ1-4; TRBD1 is a possible D gene (6 bases). This CDR3 is 14 amino acids long. The germline CDR1 and CDR2 sequences are SQVTM and ANQGSEA. The V end lost 5 bases, the J end lost 4 bases, and 14 bases lay between the germline ends.

Ten or more counts support this clonotype. Written as DNA, the CDR3 is TGTGCCAGCAGTGGAAGACTAGCGGGAGTAAGTGAGCAGTTCTTC. Its protein product is CASSGRLAGVSEQFF. The rearrangement joins TRBV2 to TRBJ2-1, with 12 bases identical to TRBD2. The germline V gene encodes CDR1 SNHLY and CDR2 FYNNEI. The V and J ends lost 4 bases and 9 bases, in that order; junction bases with no gene match: 7. The CDR3 loop spans 15 amino acids.

This clonotype was counted ten times or more. The chain recombines TRBV28 with TRBJ2-7, with no clear D. Germline values: CDR1 MDHEN, CDR2 SYDVKM. The CDR3 runs 15 residues. Deletions cut 0 bases from V and 2 bases from J, with 11 bases between. CDR3 in amino acids: CASSLWSDLTYEQYF. The CDR3 coding sequence is TGTGCCAGCAGTTTATGGTCAGACCTTACCTACGAGCAGTACTTC.

J is TRBJ2-7 and V is TRBV2, with 10 positions matching TRBD2. The J segment lost 6 bases and the V segment lost 6 bases, leaving 8 bases of the junction unmatched. Per the germline V gene, CDR1 is SNHLY and CDR2 is FYNNEI. CDR3 size: 14 residues. CDR3 DNA: TGTGCCAGCAGGGGACTAGCGTCTGGTAGCGAGCAGTACTTC. It specifies CASRGLASGSEQYF.

This clonotype was recorded a few times. This chain uses TRBV5-1 with TRBJ2-1; 7 bases fit TRBD2. This CDR3 spans 16 amino acids. CDR1 is SGHRS and CDR2 is YFSETQ in the germline V gene. Trimming removed 4 bases from V and 5 bases from J; junction bases left unmatched: 12. DNA of the CDR3: TGCGCCAGCAGCCTCCCTACATCTAGCGGCCACAATGAGCAGTTCTTC. Encoded protein: CASSLPTSSGHNEQFF.

This clonotype was found many times. V usage is TRBV5-6 and J usage is TRBJ2-2, with 8 nucleotides matching TRBD2. The CDR3 is 12 amino acids. V lost 3 bases, J lost 12 bases, and 4 bases stayed unmatched. CDR1 and CDR2 from the germline V gene are SGHDT and YYEEEE. CDR3 in amino acids: CASSSPGGKLFF. Written as DNA, the CDR3 is TGTGCCAGCAGCTCCCCGGGAGGGAAGCTGTTTTTT.

The J gene is TRBJ2-1, the V gene TRBV20-1; TRBD2 agrees at 7 bases. The CDR3 totals 16 residues. Trimming cost V 1 base and J 1 base; bases outside gene matches: 7. Per germline, CDR1 DFQATT and CDR2 SNEGSKA (reference sequence). CDR3 nucleotides: TGCAGTGCTAGAGTCGGTCCGGGAGGATCCTACAATGAGCAGTTCTTC. Translating gives CSARVGPGGSYNEQFF.

Ten or more counts support this clonotype. The chain has TRBV29-1 and TRBJ2-3; D is unresolved. V was cut by 4 bases and J by 2 bases, with 7 bases left in between. The CDR3 runs to 12 residues. CDR1 and CDR2 from the germline V gene are SQVTM and ANQGSEA. Here the CDR3 DNA reads TGCAGCGTTGGGCTACCCACAGATACGCAGTATTTT. Its translation is CSVGLPTDTQYF.

This clonotype has a count of ten or more. The rearrangement uses TRBV7-2 and TRBJ1-6; TRBD1 aligns across 10 bases. The ends lost 0 bases at V and 0 bases at J; junction bases unmatched: 5. The CDR3 contains 19 residues. Looked up from germline, CDR1 is SGHTA and CDR2 is FQGNSA. CDR3 bases: TGTGCCAGCAGCTTAGCTCCGGGACAGGGGAGCTCCTATAATTCACCCCTCCACTTT. This codes for CASSLAPGQGSSYNSPLHF.

The chain couples TRBV6-1 to TRBJ2-1; D tentatively reads TRBD1 or TRBD2 (6 bases each). Germline V gene lookup returns CDR1 MNHNS and CDR2 SASEGT. CDR3 length equals 14 residues. Trimming left V 6 bases short and J 5 bases short, with 14 bases between. CDR3 nucleotide sequence: TGTGCCAGCAGGCTGTGGGGGGCGGACAATGAGCAGTTCTTC. Protein: CASRLWGADNEQFF.

The chain employs TRBV4-1 and TRBJ2-3; no definite D call. Germline lookup yields CDR1 MGHRA and CDR2 YSYEKL. There are 15 residues in the CDR3. V was cut by 4 bases and J by 2 bases, with 13 bases left in between. DNA for the CDR3: TGCGCCAGCAGCCCCTTATTTCTGTTCACAGATACGCAGTATTTT. Translation gives CASSPLFLFTDTQYF.

This chain links TRBV4-3 with TRBJ2-7; D gene uncertain. Trimming stripped 1 base from V and 5 bases from J, with 18 bases between. Germline values: CDR1 LGHNA, CDR2 YSLEER. This CDR3 region has 16 residues. The CDR3 DNA sequence: TGCGCCAGCAGCCAAGTCGTGACGGCTCCCGGCAACGAGCAGTACTTC. It specifies CASSQVVTAPGNEQYF.

This clonotype has ten or more counts. The gene calls are TRBV28 and TRBJ1-1; 8 bases agree with TRBD1. The junction had 5 bases not matched to a gene; V was cut back by 5 bases and J by 0 bases. CDR3 length: 15 amino acids. In germline, CDR1 is MDHEN, CDR2 SYDVKM. The CDR3 nucleotides read TGTGCCAGCAGTACGCGGACAGGGCTGAACACTGAAGCTTTCTTT. Protein sequence: CASSTRTGLNTEAFF.

As concerns this clonotype: A much larger clone lies a single base off, so this may be a read error. The chain has TRBV28 and TRBJ2-2; 7 bases agree with TRBD1. The CDR3 is made up of 15 amino acids. Germline V lookup: CDR1 MDHEN, CDR2 SYDVKM. CDR3 amino acids: CASRGRTGWTGVLFF. In nucleotides, the CDR3 is TGTGCCAGCAGAGGAAGGACAGGTTGGACCGGGGTGCTGTTTTTT.

This chain joins TRBV20-1 and TRBJ2-1; no clear D gene. This CDR3 has 12 amino acids. In germline, CDR1 is DFQATT, CDR2 SNEGSKA (reference sequence). The V end lost 1 base, the J end lost 8 bases, and 9 bases lay between the germline ends. The DNA for the CDR3 is TGCAGTGCTAGAGTCAGTGCTTATGAGCAGTTCTTC. Its translation is CSARVSAYEQFF.

The chain employs TRBV20-1 and TRBJ2-1; D tentatively reads TRBD1 or TRBD2 (6 bases each). In germline, CDR1 is DFQATT, CDR2 SNEGSKA (reference sequence). V shed 4 bases and J shed 1 base, with 14 bases lying between them. The CDR3 contains 15 residues. The CDR3 loop is CSATEGGWSYNEQFF. CDR3 sequence (DNA): TGCAGTGCTACCGAGGGGGGATGGTCCTACAATGAGCAGTTCTTC.

This clonotype was seen ten or more times. This chain joins TRBV4-1 and TRBJ2-7, with 7 nucleotides matching TRBD2. Per the germline V gene, CDR1 is MGHRA and CDR2 is YSYEKL. Trimming at V came to 0 bases and at J to 3 bases, leaving 8 bases not matched to a gene. CDR3 size: 16 residues. CDR3 DNA: TGCGCCAGCAGCCAAGAATTTGCTAGCGGAATCTACGAGCAGTACTTC. This gives the protein CASSQEFASGIYEQYF.

This clonotype was counted a few times. This chain uses TRBV3-1 with TRBJ2-1; 11 nucleotides align to TRBD2. Germline values: CDR1 LGHDT, CDR2 YNNKEL (reference sequence). This CDR3 is built from 17 residues. V trimming: 0 bases; J trimming: 6 bases; junction bases outside the gene matches: 7. The CDR3: CASSQDGEGLAGNEQFF. For the CDR3, the DNA is TGTGCCAGCAGCCAAGACGGAGAAGGACTAGCGGGCAATGAGCAGTTCTTC.

The V and J genes are TRBV30 and TRBJ2-7; 11 positions agree with TRBD1. This CDR3 has 14 residues. J lost 5 bases, V lost 1 base, and 4 bases had no gene match. Germline CDR1 GTSNPN, CDR2 SVGIG (reference sequence). The CDR3 protein is CAWSAGTGGNEQYF. CDR3 in DNA: TGTGCCTGGAGTGCCGGGACAGGGGGGAACGAGCAGTACTTC. Based on the CDR3 plus reference TRBV30 and TRBJ2-7, the full variable domain is SQTIHQWPATLVQPVGSPLSLECTVEGTSNPNLYWYRQAAGRGLQLLFYSVGIGQISSEVPQNLSASRPQDRQFILSSKKLLLSDSGFYLCAWSAGTGGNEQYFGPGTRLTVT.

About this clonotype: It may be a read error: a sequence one base away is much more abundant. The chain joins TRBV6-1 to TRBJ2-5, with 11 bases identical to TRBD2. The CDR3 runs to 16 residues. With 1 base clipped from V and 4 bases from J, the junction kept 5 bases outside the gene matches. In germline, CDR1 is MNHNS, CDR2 SASEGT. DNA of the CDR3: TGTGCCAGCAGTGAAGAACTAGCGGGAGAAGGAGAGACCCAGTACTTC. It translates to CASSEELAGEGETQYF.

This clonotype was seen many times. The rearrangement links TRBV5-1 to TRBJ2-1; D might be TRBD2 (6 bases). CDR1 SGHRS and CDR2 YFSETQ come from the germline V gene. Trimming removed 1 base from V and 0 bases from J, with 14 bases in between. The CDR3 sequence is 17 residues long. In DNA form, the CDR3 reads TGCGCCAGCAGCTTGTTTCCACCGGGAGTCTCCTACAATGAGCAGTTCTTC. Translated, it gives CASSLFPPGVSYNEQFF.